The 23 T cell receptor beta chains below come from one sample, sequenced in a study of liver allograft versus peripheral blood T cells. Across the whole study: Hepatic allograft T cell receptor repertoires were evaluated relative to those present in recipients' peripheral blood.

TCRdb re-called the reads with MiXCR, one entry per CDR3 protein. This sample has about 13,000 distinct CDR3 sequences, with approximately 17% found just once. Receptors originate from a human patient who had a liver transplant. A share of the T cells may be of graft donor origin.

Comment on this clonotype: This clone may be a read error of a much larger clone one base away. The chain couples TRBV10-3 to TRBJ2-1; D remains unclear. The V end was cut by 3 bases, the J end by 8 bases, with 8 bases between. There are 12 residues in the CDR3. Per the germline V gene, CDR1 is ENHRY and CDR2 is SYGVKD. The CDR3 DNA follows: TGTGCCATCAGTGAAGTGGGATATGAGCAGTTCTTC. Residues: CAISEVGYEQFF.

This clonotype counts as medium-sized. The J gene is TRBJ2-2, the V gene TRBV28, with 7 bases matching TRBD2. The CDR3 runs to 15 residues. Germline CDR1 is MDHEN and CDR2 is SYDVKM. The J segment lost 4 bases and the V segment lost 3 bases, leaving 5 bases of the junction unmatched. The CDR3 sequence is CASSFRLAVTGELFF. CDR3 coding DNA: TGTGCCAGCAGTTTCCGCCTAGCGGTCACCGGGGAGCTGTTTTTT.

This clonotype was counted many times. V is TRBV6-5 and J is TRBJ2-1, with 11 bases aligning to TRBD2. Germline lookup yields CDR1 MNHEY and CDR2 SVGAGI. Trimming at V came to 2 bases and at J to 0 bases, leaving 9 bases not matched to a gene. CDR3 length: 19 amino acids. The chain's CDR3 is CASSYPTSGTPSSYNEQFF. The CDR3 DNA follows: TGTGCCAGCAGTTACCCGACTAGCGGGACACCAAGCTCCTACAATGAGCAGTTCTTC.

This clonotype is judged medium-sized (0.01 to 0.1%). The V call is TRBV6-1, the J call TRBJ2-6; D unclear. The CDR3 totals 16 residues. Trimming took 10 bases from V and 0 from J, leaving 16 bases between them. Germline CDR1 and CDR2: MNHNS and SASEGT. The chain's CDR3 is CATHTYRSSGANVLTF. The CDR3 bases are TGTGCCACCCACACCTATAGGAGCTCTGGGGCCAACGTCCTGACTTTC.

In its sample, this clonotype is medium-sized. Written as DNA, the CDR3 is TGTGCCACCAGTGACACGACAGGGAACTATGGCTACACCTTC. Translating it yields CATSDTTGNYGYTF. The chain links TRBV24-1 to TRBJ1-2, with 7 bases aligning to TRBD1. V lost 4 bases, J lost 2 bases, and 3 bases stayed unmatched. The CDR3 runs 14 residues. CDR1 and CDR2 (germline): KGHDR, SFDVKD.

This clonotype was counted between two and nine times. CDR3 loop: CASRPDRLIQETQYF. CDR3 DNA: TGTGCCAGCAGACCAGACAGGCTTATCCAAGAGACCCAGTACTTC. The chain is built from TRBV6-2 or TRBV6-3 and TRBJ2-5, with TRBD1 as a possible D gene (6 bases). This CDR3 is 15 amino acids long. Trimming removed 6 bases from V and 1 base from J, with 15 bases in between. Germline loops: CDR1 MNHEY, CDR2 SVGEGT.

The table lists this clonotype with many counts. This chain links TRBV28 with TRBJ2-1; TRBD1 matches at 9 bases. Germline-derived CDR1 and CDR2 are MDHEN and SYDVKM. The V segment lost 4 bases and the J segment 3 bases; nucleotides outside the gene matches: 7. The CDR3 totals 16 residues. For the CDR3, the DNA is TGTGCCAGCAGTTGGACGGGGGACAGGGACTACAATGAGCAGTTCTTC. The encoded protein is CASSWTGDRDYNEQFF. Together with reference TRBV28 and TRBJ2-1, the CDR3 gives the full variable domain: DVKVTQSSRYLVKRTGEKVFLECVQDMDHENMFWYRQDPGLGLRLIYFSYDVKMKEKGDIPEGYSVSREKKERFSLILESASTNQTSMYLCASSWTGDRDYNEQFFGPGTRLTVL.

This clonotype was counted a few times. The chain uses TRBV27 and TRBJ2-3; the D gene is possibly TRBD1 (5 bases). The ends were cut back, 0 bases at V and 0 bases at J, with 10 bases in the middle. Germline V CDR1 and CDR2: MNHEY, SMNVEV (reference sequence). CDR3 length: 16 residues. The CDR3 sequence is CASSLSLGLSTDTQYF. CDR3 DNA sequence: TGTGCCAGCAGTTTATCGTTGGGGCTTAGCACAGATACGCAGTATTTT.

In its sample, this clonotype was seen a few times. V and J are TRBV7-2 and TRBJ2-3; 7 bases agree with TRBD2. This CDR3 spans 13 amino acids. Per the germline V gene, CDR1 is SGHTA and CDR2 is FQGNSA. V lost 8 bases to trimming and J lost 1 base; unmatched junction nucleotides: 3. The CDR3 is CASGLAGTDTQYF. CDR3 nucleotide sequence: TGTGCCAGCGGGCTAGCGGGCACAGATACGCAGTATTTT. Combining the CDR3 with reference TRBV7-2 and TRBJ2-3 gives the whole variable domain GAGVSQSPSNKVTEKGKDVELRCDPISGHTALYWYRQSLGQGLEFLIYFQGNSAPDKSGLPSDRFSAERTGGSVSTLTIQRTQQEDSAVYLCASGLAGTDTQYFGPGTRLTVL.

This clonotype is medium-sized (0.01 to 0.1%) within its sample. The gene calls are TRBV18 and TRBJ2-5, with D hard to call. V lost 6 bases and J lost 2, with 7 bases in between. Looked up from germline, CDR1 is KGHSH and CDR2 is LQKENI. CDR3 length equals 12 residues. CDR3 bases: TGTGCCAGCTCCCCAAATCAAGAGACCCAGTACTTC. Its translation is CASSPNQETQYF.

This clonotype was counted many times. The junction does not match germline at one end; this may be a read error. The chain uses TRBV6-6 and TRBJ1-5; 10 positions match TRBD1. Per germline, CDR1 MNHNY and CDR2 SVGAGI (reference sequence). The length of the CDR3 is 14 residues. CDR3 loop: CASSPGQGTGTADF. Here the CDR3 DNA reads TGTGCCAGCAGTCCGGGACAGGGGACCGGAACGGCAGATTTT.

This clonotype was observed a few times. The V gene is TRBV25-1, the J gene TRBJ2-1; D uncertain. The V end lost 2 bases, the J end lost 0 bases, and 14 bases lay between the germline ends. This CDR3 comprises 17 residues. Germline loops: CDR1 MGHDK, CDR2 SYGVNS. CDR3 residues: CASSEPSTTSSYNEQFF. In nucleotides, the CDR3 is TGTGCCAGCAGTGAACCTTCTACTACCAGCTCCTACAATGAGCAGTTCTTC.

This clonotype was picked up one time. The chain has TRBV20-1 and TRBJ2-2; a weak D match, TRBD2 (5 bases). The CDR3 is made up of 16 amino acids. Germline-derived CDR1 and CDR2 are DFQATT and SNEGSKA (reference sequence). Trimming took off 0 bases at V and 3 bases at J, with 14 bases between the two ends. In DNA, the CDR3 is TGCAGTGCTAGAGATGGAAGCATCGGGGACACCGGGGAGCTGTTTTTT. It translates to CSARDGSIGDTGELFF.

This clonotype was detected ten times or more. V gene TRBV19 combines with J gene TRBJ1-4, with D maybe TRBD1 (6 bases). V lost 3 bases and J 8 bases, leaving 16 bases between the germline ends. There are 15 residues in the CDR3. CDR1 LNHDA and CDR2 SQIVND come from the germline V gene (reference sequence). The CDR3 protein is CASSMGLTGLEKLFF. CDR3 nucleotides: TGTGCCAGTAGTATGGGGTTAACAGGGCTGGAAAAACTGTTTTTT.

J is TRBJ2-1 and V is TRBV5-4; 7 bases fit TRBD2. V lost 0 bases, J lost 0 bases, and 15 bases stayed unmatched. Germline V gene sequence: CDR1 SGHNT, CDR2 YYREEE (reference sequence). The CDR3 extends over 20 amino acids. This CDR3 reads CASSLEGLVGGPSSYNEQFF. The DNA of the CDR3 is TGTGCCAGCAGCTTGGAAGGACTAGTGGGGGGACCAAGCTCCTACAATGAGCAGTTCTTC. The variable domain in full, completed from reference TRBV5-4 and TRBJ2-1, reads ETGVTQSPTHLIKTRGQQVTLRCSSQSGHNTVSWYQQALGQGPQFIFQYYREEENGRGNFPPRFSGLQFPNYSSELNVNALELDDSALYLCASSLEGLVGGPSSYNEQFFGPGTRLTVL.

This clonotype counts as medium-sized. J is TRBJ1-2 and V is TRBV29-1, with TRBD1 identical over 7 bases. This CDR3 comprises 17 residues. V dropped 4 bases and J dropped 7; count of bases not matched to a gene: 21. CDR1 and CDR2 (germline): SQVTM, ANQGSEA. CDR3 loop: CSVGGTAGQTPGSGYTF. For the CDR3, the DNA is TGCAGCGTTGGGGGGACCGCGGGACAGACTCCGGGTAGTGGCTACACCTTC.

By sample share, this clonotype is medium-sized. V is TRBV27 and J is TRBJ2-5, with D tentatively TRBD1 (6 bases). V was clipped by 9 bases and J by 3 bases, with 14 bases between them. Germline CDR1 MNHEY, CDR2 SMNVEV (reference sequence). This CDR3 region has 13 residues. Here the CDR3 reads CASRLQGEETQYF. The DNA of the CDR3 is TGTGCCAGTCGCCTACAGGGAGAAGAGACCCAGTACTTC.

This chain links TRBV6-2 or TRBV6-3 with TRBJ2-3, with 14 positions matching TRBD2. Germline CDR1 and CDR2: MNHEY and SVGEGT. This CDR3 region has 19 residues. J was trimmed by 2 bases and V by 0 bases; bases with no gene match: 7. This CDR3 reads CASSYSPGTSGGLTDTQYF. The CDR3 DNA reads as TGTGCCAGCAGTTACTCGCCAGGGACTAGCGGGGGCCTCACAGATACGCAGTATTTT.

The chain is built from TRBV7-9 and TRBJ2-1; a possible D gene is TRBD2 (6 bases). Trimming pared 1 base from V and 14 bases from J, leaving 12 bases between. The CDR3 runs 12 residues. Germline loops: CDR1 SEHNR, CDR2 FQNEAQ (reference sequence). In DNA form, the CDR3 reads TGTGCCAGCAGCTTAGTCCGGGACTCGAAGTTCTTC. Encoded protein: CASSLVRDSKFF.

This clonotype is termed medium-sized (0.01 to 0.1%). This chain connects TRBV18 to TRBJ2-1; possibly TRBD1 or TRBD2 for D (5 bases each). Trimming took off 0 bases at V and 9 bases at J, with 21 bases between the two ends. The germline V gene has CDR1 KGHSH and CDR2 LQKENI. The CDR3 spans 17 residues. CDR3 in DNA: TGTGCCAGCTCACCACCGGGATTACTAGGACAAGAGGGTGAGCAGTTCTTC. It yields the protein CASSPPGLLGQEGEQFF.

There are many counts of this clonotype. V is TRBV6-2 or TRBV6-3 and J is TRBJ1-2, with D unclear. The CDR3 loop spans 14 amino acids. V gave up 2 bases and J gave up 3 bases, with 10 bases separating them. CDR1 is MNHEY, CDR2 SVGEGT, per germline. DNA for the CDR3: TGTGCCAGCAGTTACCCGCCAAGAGACTATGGCTACACCTTC. Its translation: CASSYPPRDYGYTF.

This clonotype is medium-sized by share. The chain carries TRBV18 and TRBJ1-6; weak D call: TRBD1 (6 bases). The CDR3 length is 17 residues. Germline V gives CDR1 KGHSH, CDR2 LQKENI. Trimming took 2 bases from V and 7 from J, leaving 18 bases between them. CDR3 nucleotides: TGTGCCAGCTCACCAATAGGGGGAGTCGGGCAAAATTCACCCCTCCACTTT. Protein product: CASSPIGGVGQNSPLHF.

This clonotype rates as medium-sized. The chain uses TRBV7-2 and TRBJ1-1; no definite D call. This CDR3 has 12 amino acids. Germline V gene data show CDR1 as SGHTA and CDR2 as FQGNSA. With 6 bases removed from V and 2 bases from J, the gap between germline ends came to 7 bases. Written as DNA, the CDR3 is TGTGCCAGCAGTACCTATAACACTGAAGCTTTCTTT. Its protein product is CASSTYNTEAFF.